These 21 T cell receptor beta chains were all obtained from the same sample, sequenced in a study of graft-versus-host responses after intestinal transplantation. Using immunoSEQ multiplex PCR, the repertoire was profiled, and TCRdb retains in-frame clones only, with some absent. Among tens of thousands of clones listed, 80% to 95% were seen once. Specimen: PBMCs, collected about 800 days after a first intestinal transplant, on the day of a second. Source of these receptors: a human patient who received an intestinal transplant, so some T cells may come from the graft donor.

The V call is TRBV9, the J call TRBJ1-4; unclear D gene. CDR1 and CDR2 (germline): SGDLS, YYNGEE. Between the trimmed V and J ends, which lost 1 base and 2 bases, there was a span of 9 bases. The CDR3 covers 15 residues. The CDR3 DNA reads TGTGCCAGCAGCGTAACGGGGTCCACTAATGAAAAACTGTTTTTT. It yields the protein CASSVTGSTNEKLFF. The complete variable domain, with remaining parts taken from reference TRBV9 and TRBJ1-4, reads DSGVTQTPKHLITATGQRVTLRCSPRSGDLSVYWYQQSLDQGLQFLIQYYNGEERAKGNILERFSAQQFPDLHSELNLSSLELGDSALYFCASSVTGSTNEKLFFGSGTQLSVL.

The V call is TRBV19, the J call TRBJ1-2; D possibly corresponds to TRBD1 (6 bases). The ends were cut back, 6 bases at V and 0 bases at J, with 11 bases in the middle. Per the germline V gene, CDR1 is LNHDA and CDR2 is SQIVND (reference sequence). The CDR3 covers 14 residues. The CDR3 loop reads CASRRDKANYGYTF. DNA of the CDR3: TGTGCCAGTAGGCGGGACAAAGCTAACTATGGCTACACCTTC. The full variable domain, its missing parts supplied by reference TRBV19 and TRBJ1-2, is DGGITQSPKYLFRKEGQNVTLSCEQNLNHDAMYWYRQDPGQGLRLIYYSQIVNDFQKGDIAEGYSVSREKKESFPLTVTSAQKNPTAFYLCASRRDKANYGYTFGSGTRLTVV.

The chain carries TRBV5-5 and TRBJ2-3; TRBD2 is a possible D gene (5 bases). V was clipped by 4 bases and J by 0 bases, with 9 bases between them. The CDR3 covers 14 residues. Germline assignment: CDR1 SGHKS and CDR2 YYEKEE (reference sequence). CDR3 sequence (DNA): TGTGCCAGCAGCCCGAGCGGAAGCACAGATACGCAGTATTTT. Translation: CASSPSGSTDTQYF.

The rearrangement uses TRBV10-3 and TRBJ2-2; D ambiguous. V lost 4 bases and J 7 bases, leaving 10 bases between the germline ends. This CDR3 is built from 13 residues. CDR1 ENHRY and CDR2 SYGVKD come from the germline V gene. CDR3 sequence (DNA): TGTGCCATCAGTGCGGAGTCAAGCGGGGAGCTGTTTTTT. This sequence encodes CAISAESSGELFF.

This CDR3 reads CASSNSLLAGPGDSYEQYF. DNA of the CDR3: TGTGCCAGCAGCAATTCATTACTAGCGGGACCGGGGGACTCCTACGAGCAGTACTTC. J is TRBJ2-7 and V is TRBV21-1; whether TRBD2, the table's D call, matches the DNA was not checked. TRBV21-1 is tagged as a pseudogene. The CDR3 covers 19 residues.

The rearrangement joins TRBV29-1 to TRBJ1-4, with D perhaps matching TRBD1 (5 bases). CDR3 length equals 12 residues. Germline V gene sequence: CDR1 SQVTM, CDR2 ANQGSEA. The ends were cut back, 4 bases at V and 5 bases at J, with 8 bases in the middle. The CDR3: CSVGQINEKLFF. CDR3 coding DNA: TGCAGCGTTGGACAGATAAATGAAAAACTGTTTTTT.

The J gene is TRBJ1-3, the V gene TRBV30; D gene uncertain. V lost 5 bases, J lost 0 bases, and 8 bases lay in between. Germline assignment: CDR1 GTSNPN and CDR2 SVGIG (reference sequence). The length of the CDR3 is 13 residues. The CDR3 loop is CAWGRDSGNTIYF. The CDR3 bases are TGTGCCTGGGGCAGAGACTCTGGAAACACCATATATTTT.

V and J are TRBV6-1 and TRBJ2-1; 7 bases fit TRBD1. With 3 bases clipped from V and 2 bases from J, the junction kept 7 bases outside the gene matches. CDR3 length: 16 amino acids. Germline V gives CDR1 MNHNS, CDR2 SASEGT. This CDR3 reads CASSEEGGGPYNEQFF. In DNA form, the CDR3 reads TGTGCCAGCAGTGAGGAAGGGGGCGGCCCCTACAATGAGCAGTTCTTC.

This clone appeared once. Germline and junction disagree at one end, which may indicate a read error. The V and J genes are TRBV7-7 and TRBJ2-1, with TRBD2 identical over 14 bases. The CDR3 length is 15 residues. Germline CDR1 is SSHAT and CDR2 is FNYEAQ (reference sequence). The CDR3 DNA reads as TGTGCTAGCAGCACGACTAGCGGGAGGGTGAATGAGCAGTTCTTC. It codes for CASSTTSGRVNEQFF.

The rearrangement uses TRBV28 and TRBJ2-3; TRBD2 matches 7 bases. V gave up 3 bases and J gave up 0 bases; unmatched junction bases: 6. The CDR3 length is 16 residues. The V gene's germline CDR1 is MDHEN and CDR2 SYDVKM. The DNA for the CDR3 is TGTGCCAGCAGTTTTTATCGTAGCGGGAGCACAGATACGCAGTATTTT. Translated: CASSFYRSGSTDTQYF. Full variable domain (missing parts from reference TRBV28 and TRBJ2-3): DVKVTQSSRYLVKRTGEKVFLECVQDMDHENMFWYRQDPGLGLRLIYFSYDVKMKEKGDIPEGYSVSREKKERFSLILESASTNQTSMYLCASSFYRSGSTDTQYFGPGTRLTVL.

CDR3 bases: TGTGCCAGCAGCTTACAGGGCATGGCCTTTAGGGAGCAGTACTTC. Protein sequence: CASSLQGMAFREQYF. The V and J genes are TRBV5-6 and TRBJ2-7; possible D gene TRBD1, 6 bases. The germline V gene encodes CDR1 SGHDT and CDR2 YYEEEE. The CDR3 consists of 15 residues. V was shortened by 2 bases and J by 7 bases, with 19 bases between the two germline ends.

In DNA, the CDR3 is TGCGCCAGCAGCCAGGGGGGGCTGAGTCTAAACACCATATATTTT. It is translated as CASSQGGLSLNTIYF. The V call is TRBV4-1, the J call TRBJ1-3; D is possibly TRBD1 (6 bases). This CDR3 has 15 residues. CDR1 is MGHRA and CDR2 is YSYEKL in the germline V gene. V lost 3 bases to trimming and J lost 6 bases, with 15 bases between them.

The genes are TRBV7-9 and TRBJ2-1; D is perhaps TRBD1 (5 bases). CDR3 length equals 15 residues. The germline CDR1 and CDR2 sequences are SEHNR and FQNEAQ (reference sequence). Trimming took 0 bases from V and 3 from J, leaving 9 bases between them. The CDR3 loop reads CASSLAPDNYNEQFF. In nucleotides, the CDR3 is TGTGCCAGCAGCTTAGCCCCGGACAACTACAATGAGCAGTTCTTC.

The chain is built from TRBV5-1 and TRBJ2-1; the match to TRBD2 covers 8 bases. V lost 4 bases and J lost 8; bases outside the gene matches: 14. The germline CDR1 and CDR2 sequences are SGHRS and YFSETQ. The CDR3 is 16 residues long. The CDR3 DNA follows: TGCGCCAGCAGCCCGGCCCCCGGGACTAGGGAGTATGAGCAGTTCTTC. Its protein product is CASSPAPGTREYEQFF.

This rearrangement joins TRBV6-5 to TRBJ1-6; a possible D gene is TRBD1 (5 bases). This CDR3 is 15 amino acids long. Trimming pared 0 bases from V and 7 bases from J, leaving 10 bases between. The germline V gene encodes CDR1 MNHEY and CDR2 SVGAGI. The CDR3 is CASSYSPGTNSPLHF. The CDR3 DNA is TGTGCCAGCAGTTACTCCCCAGGGACGAATTCACCCCTCCACTTT.

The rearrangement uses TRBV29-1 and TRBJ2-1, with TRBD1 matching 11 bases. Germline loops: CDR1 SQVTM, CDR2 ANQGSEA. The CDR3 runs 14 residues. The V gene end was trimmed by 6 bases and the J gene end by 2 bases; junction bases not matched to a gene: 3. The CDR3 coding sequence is TGCAGCGTCCAGGACAGGGGGCCCTACAATGAGCAGTTCTTC. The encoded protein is CSVQDRGPYNEQFF.

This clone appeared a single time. DNA of the CDR3: TGCGCCAGCAGTCAATCGGACAGGGCTTTAGGAAAACTGTTTTTT. It translates to CASSQSDRALGKLFF. The rearrangement joins TRBV23-1 to TRBJ1-4, with TRBD1 identical over 8 bases. TRBV23-1 is flagged as an ORF with uncertain function. J lost 10 bases, V lost 0 bases, and 7 bases had no gene match. The CDR3 is made up of 15 amino acids.

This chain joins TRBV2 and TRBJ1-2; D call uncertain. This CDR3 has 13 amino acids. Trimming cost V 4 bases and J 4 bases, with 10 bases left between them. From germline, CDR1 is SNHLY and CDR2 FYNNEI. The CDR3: CASSAEAVYGYTF. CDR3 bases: TGTGCCAGCAGTGCCGAGGCTGTCTATGGCTACACCTTC.

The CDR3 sequence is CASNRDSNTEAFF. In nucleotides, the CDR3 is TGTGCCAGCAATCGGGACAGCAACACTGAAGCTTTCTTT. The V and J genes are TRBV28 and TRBJ1-1; TRBD1 matches 7 bases. With V trimmed by 7 bases and J by 2 bases, 4 bases remained unmatched. This CDR3 has 13 residues. Germline lookup yields CDR1 MDHEN and CDR2 SYDVKM. Based on the CDR3 plus reference TRBV28 and TRBJ1-1, the full variable domain is DVKVTQSSRYLVKRTGEKVFLECVQDMDHENMFWYRQDPGLGLRLIYFSYDVKMKEKGDIPEGYSVSREKKERFSLILESASTNQTSMYLCASNRDSNTEAFFGQGTRLTVV.

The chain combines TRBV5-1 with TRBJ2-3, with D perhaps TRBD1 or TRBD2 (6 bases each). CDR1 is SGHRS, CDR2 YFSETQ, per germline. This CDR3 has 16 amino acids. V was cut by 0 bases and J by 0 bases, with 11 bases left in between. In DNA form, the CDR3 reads TGCGCCAGCAGCTTGGTGCCGGGGGCGAGCACAGATACGCAGTATTTT. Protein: CASSLVPGASTDTQYF.

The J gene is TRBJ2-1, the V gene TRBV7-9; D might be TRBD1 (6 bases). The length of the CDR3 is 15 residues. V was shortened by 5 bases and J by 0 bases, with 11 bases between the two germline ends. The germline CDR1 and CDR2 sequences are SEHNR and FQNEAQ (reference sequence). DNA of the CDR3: TGTGCCAGCAGCCAACGAGGGGGCTCCTACAATGAGCAGTTCTTC. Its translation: CASSQRGGSYNEQFF.